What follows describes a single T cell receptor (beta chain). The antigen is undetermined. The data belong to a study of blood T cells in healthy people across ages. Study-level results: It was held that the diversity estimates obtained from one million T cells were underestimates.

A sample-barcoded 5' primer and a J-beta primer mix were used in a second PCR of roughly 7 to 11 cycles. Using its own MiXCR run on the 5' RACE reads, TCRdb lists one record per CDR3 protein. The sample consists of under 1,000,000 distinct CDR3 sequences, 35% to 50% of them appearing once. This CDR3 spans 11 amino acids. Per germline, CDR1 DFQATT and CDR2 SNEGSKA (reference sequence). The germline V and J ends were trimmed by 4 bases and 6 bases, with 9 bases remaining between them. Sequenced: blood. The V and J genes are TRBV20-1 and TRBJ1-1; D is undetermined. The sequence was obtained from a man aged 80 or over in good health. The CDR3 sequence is CSATQGSEAFF. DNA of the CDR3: TGCAGTGCTACGCAAGGCTCTGAAGCTTTCTTT.